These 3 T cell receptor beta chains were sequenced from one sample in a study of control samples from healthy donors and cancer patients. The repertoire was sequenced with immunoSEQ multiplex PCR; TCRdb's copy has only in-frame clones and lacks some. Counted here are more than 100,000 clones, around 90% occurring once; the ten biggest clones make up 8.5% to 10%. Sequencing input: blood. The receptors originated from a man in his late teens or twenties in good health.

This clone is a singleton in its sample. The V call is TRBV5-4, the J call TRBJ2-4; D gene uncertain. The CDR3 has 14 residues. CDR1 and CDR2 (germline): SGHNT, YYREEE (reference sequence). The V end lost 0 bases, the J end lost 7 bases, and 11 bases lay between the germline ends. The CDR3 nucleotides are TGTGCCAGCAGCTTGGCCACAGTTGTCAACATTCAGTACTTC. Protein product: CASSLATVVNIQYF.

CDR3 loop: CAISEVGTGRHTEAFF. CDR3 bases: TGTGCCATCAGTGAGGTCGGGACAGGGCGCCACACTGAAGCTTTCTTT. This chain joins TRBV10-3 and TRBJ1-1; 9 bases agree with TRBD1. Trimming cost V 2 bases and J 3 bases; bases outside gene matches: 7. The CDR3 consists of 16 residues. The germline CDR1 and CDR2 sequences are ENHRY and SYGVKD.

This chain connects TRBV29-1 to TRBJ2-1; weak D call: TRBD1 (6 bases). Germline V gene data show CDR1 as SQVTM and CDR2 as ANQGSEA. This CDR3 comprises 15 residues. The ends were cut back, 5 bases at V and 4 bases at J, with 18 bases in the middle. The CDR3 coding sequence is TGCAGCGTTATGACAGGTTCCCGAGTGTACAATGAGCAGTTCTTC. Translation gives CSVMTGSRVYNEQFF.